This T cell receptor (beta chain) was sequenced for a study of CD8 T cells in Susac syndrome. The CDR3 consists of 14 residues. V trimming: 4 bases; J trimming: 5 bases; junction bases outside the gene matches: 6. RNA, at roughly 0.45 to 1 ug, was reverse transcribed with random hexamers. One entry per CDR3 protein results from TCRdb running MiXCR on the immunoSEQ multiplex PCR reads. This sample yields 170,000 or so distinct CDR3 sequences, of which approximately 94% are seen a single time; approximately 0.12% belongs to the top ten. The TCR comes from a human donor with Susac syndrome. The chain uses TRBV12-3 or TRBV12-4 and TRBJ1-1; 8 nucleotides match TRBD1. Source material: CD4+ T cells from PBMCs. The CDR3 DNA follows: TGTGCCAGCAGTTCACGGACAGGGAGAACTGAAGCTTTCTTT. Its protein is CASSSRTGRTEAFF.